The next 14 T cell receptor beta chains were all read from a single sample in a study of blood T cell repertoires in COVID-19. The table came from immunoSEQ multiplex PCR; TCRdb's copy has only in-frame clones and leaves some out. The sample includes some 120,000 clones, just under 85% of them seen just once. Specimen: peripheral blood. The receptor source for this set is a woman in her forties or fifties with acute or convalescent COVID-19.

This clone was recorded a few times. The gene calls are TRBV4-2 and TRBJ1-3; 8 positions agree with TRBD1. Germline V lookup: CDR1 LGHNA, CDR2 YNFKEQ. The CDR3 covers 17 residues. Germline trimming cut 1 base from V and 2 bases from J; bases unmatched to any gene: 7. Here the CDR3 reads CASSQVAGQVAGNTIYF. DNA of the CDR3: TGTGCCAGCAGCCAAGTCGCGGGACAGGTCGCTGGAAACACCATATATTTT.

The chain combines TRBV19 with TRBJ1-3, with 9 bases identical to TRBD1. The CDR3 has 15 residues. Germline CDR1 LNHDA, CDR2 SQIVND (reference sequence). Losses at the gene ends were 8 bases for V and 2 bases for J; bases not matched to a gene: 7. CDR3 nucleotides: TGTGCCAGTCTAAGCTGGACAGGGGCTGGAAACACCATATATTTT. Protein sequence: CASLSWTGAGNTIYF.

The rearrangement uses TRBV28 and TRBJ2-2; tentatively, D is TRBD1 (5 bases). In germline, CDR1 is MDHEN, CDR2 SYDVKM. With 3 bases removed from V and 3 bases from J, the gap between germline ends came to 11 bases. CDR3 length equals 15 residues. CDR3 protein: CASSFPQVYTGELFF. The CDR3 DNA reads TGTGCCAGCAGTTTCCCACAGGTTTACACCGGGGAGCTGTTTTTT. Combining the CDR3 with reference TRBV28 and TRBJ2-2 gives the whole variable domain DVKVTQSSRYLVKRTGEKVFLECVQDMDHENMFWYRQDPGLGLRLIYFSYDVKMKEKGDIPEGYSVSREKKERFSLILESASTNQTSMYLCASSFPQVYTGELFFGEGSRLTVL.

The chain joins TRBV6-5 to TRBJ2-1; 10 bases fit TRBD1. V trimming: 7 bases; J trimming: 6 bases; junction bases outside the gene matches: 3. The germline V gene has CDR1 MNHEY and CDR2 SVGAGI. The CDR3 has 13 amino acids. CDR3 sequence (DNA): TGTGCCAGCACTTGGGACAGGGGCAATGAGCAGTTCTTC. This codes for CASTWDRGNEQFF.

The V and J genes are TRBV11-2 and TRBJ2-7, with 11 bases matching TRBD2. Trimming took 5 bases from V and 4 from J; bases not matched to a gene: 4. The CDR3 runs 14 residues. Germline values: CDR1 SGHAT, CDR2 FQNNGV. In nucleotides, the CDR3 is TGTGCCAGCAGCCAGACTAGCGGGGCTTACGAGCAGTACTTC. Translating it yields CASSQTSGAYEQYF.

This clone was observed a handful of times. This chain connects TRBV13 to TRBJ1-6; TRBD1 matches 8 bases. CDR1 and CDR2 from the germline V gene are PRHDT and FYEKMQ (reference sequence). Germline trimming cut 2 bases from V and 4 bases from J; bases unmatched to any gene: 1. CDR3 length equals 15 residues. The CDR3 DNA is TGTGCCAGCAGCTTAAGACAGGGGTATAATTCACCCCTCCACTTT. This codes for CASSLRQGYNSPLHF.

This chain links TRBV14 with TRBJ2-2, with 14 bases matching TRBD2. V gave up 4 bases and J gave up 0 bases; unmatched junction bases: 1. CDR1 is SGHDN and CDR2 is FVKESK in the germline V gene. The CDR3 is 17 amino acids. CDR3 nucleotide sequence: TGTGCCAGCAGCCCGACTAGCGGGGGGGCGAACACCGGGGAGCTGTTTTTT. It is translated as CASSPTSGGANTGELFF.

The V gene is TRBV2, the J gene TRBJ2-2; 7 bases fit TRBD1. From germline, CDR1 is SNHLY and CDR2 FYNNEI. CDR3 size: 16 residues. J lost 4 bases, V lost 8 bases, and 13 bases had no gene match. The chain's CDR3 is CASRPNPGQTTGELFF. The CDR3 bases are TGTGCCAGCCGACCCAATCCGGGACAGACCACCGGGGAGCTGTTTTTT. Drawing the rest from reference TRBV2 and TRBJ2-2, the complete variable domain is EPEVTQTPSHQVTQMGQEVILRCVPISNHLYFYWYRQILGQKVEFLVSFYNNEISEKSEIFDDQFSVERPDGSNFTLKIRSTKLEDSAMYFCASRPNPGQTTGELFFGEGSRLTVL.

The V and J genes are TRBV19 and TRBJ2-3; 12 nucleotides match TRBD2. From germline, CDR1 is LNHDA and CDR2 SQIVND (reference sequence). The CDR3 extends over 15 amino acids. V was pared by 6 bases and J by 2 bases, with 3 bases of the junction left unmatched. The CDR3 coding sequence is TGTGCCAGTAGCGGACTAGCGGGACTCACAGATACGCAGTATTTT. The encoded protein is CASSGLAGLTDTQYF. Full variable domain (missing parts from reference TRBV19 and TRBJ2-3): DGGITQSPKYLFRKEGQNVTLSCEQNLNHDAMYWYRQDPGQGLRLIYYSQIVNDFQKGDIAEGYSVSREKKESFPLTVTSAQKNPTAFYLCASSGLAGLTDTQYFGPGTRLTVL.

The chain employs TRBV10-3 and TRBJ2-2; D might be TRBD2 (6 bases). This CDR3 is 20 amino acids long. With 6 bases removed from V and 6 bases from J, the gap between germline ends came to 32 bases. Germline lookup yields CDR1 ENHRY and CDR2 SYGVKD. The CDR3 loop reads CAIRRSGVKDSLAAAGELFF. The DNA of the CDR3 is TGTGCCATCAGGAGGTCGGGAGTAAAGGACTCTTTGGCAGCCGCCGGGGAGCTGTTTTTT.

This chain links TRBV15 with TRBJ1-5; TRBD1 matches at 7 bases. Germline lookup yields CDR1 LNHNV and CDR2 YYDKDF (reference sequence). J gave up 2 bases and V 5 bases, and 6 bases lay outside the gene matches. This CDR3 has 15 amino acids. Written as DNA, the CDR3 is TGTGCCACCAGCGGCGGACAGGAACGCAATCAGCCCCAGCATTTT. Its protein product is CATSGGQERNQPQHF.

This rearrangement joins TRBV2 to TRBJ2-3, with D possibly being TRBD2 (6 bases). Trimming removed 5 bases at V and 4 bases at J, with 13 bases between. CDR1 is SNHLY, CDR2 FYNNEI, per germline. The CDR3 spans 14 residues. The CDR3 nucleotides are TGTGCCAGCAGTCGGGGGAGACAGCCAGATACGCAGTATTTT. Encoded protein: CASSRGRQPDTQYF.

The V gene is TRBV11-1, the J gene TRBJ2-1; a weak D match, TRBD2 (5 bases). Trimming removed 2 bases at V and 9 bases at J, with 11 bases between. This CDR3 comprises 13 residues. Germline values: CDR1 SGHAT, CDR2 FQDESV (reference sequence). CDR3 in amino acids: CASSLRLGSEQFF. In DNA form, the CDR3 reads TGTGCCAGCAGCTTAAGGTTAGGGAGTGAGCAGTTCTTC.

The J gene is TRBJ1-6, the V gene TRBV2; TRBD1 matches at 9 bases. The CDR3 has 15 residues. Germline V gene lookup returns CDR1 SNHLY and CDR2 FYNNEI. V was clipped by 4 bases and J by 7 bases; unmatched bases: 5. CDR3: CASSVRQGENSPLHF. The CDR3 coding sequence is TGTGCCAGCAGTGTACGACAGGGGGAGAATTCACCCCTCCACTTT.